The 20 T cell receptor beta chains below all came from one sample that was sequenced in a study of T-cell reconstitution after alpha-beta-depleted transplantation in children. It was with unique molecular identifiers that the TCRbeta library was prepared. TCRdb re-called the PCR reads with MiXCR, one entry per CDR3 protein. The sample holds about 500,000 distinct CDR3 sequences, over 25% seen once. Sequences were derived from PBMCs from the stem cell graft donor, sampled from the stem cell graft. The receptors stem from a human donor who donated a stem cell graft to a child with aplastic anemia.

This clonotype was counted a few times. The gene calls are TRBV13 and TRBJ2-7; 9 positions match TRBD1. There are 15 residues in the CDR3. Germline V gene sequence: CDR1 PRHDT, CDR2 FYEKMQ (reference sequence). The V segment lost 0 bases and the J segment 0 bases; nucleotides outside the gene matches: 0. The CDR3 protein is CASSLGDRGSYEQYF. CDR3 in DNA: TGTGCCAGCAGCTTAGGGGACAGGGGCTCCTACGAGCAGTACTTC. Full variable domain (remainder filled in from reference TRBV13 and TRBJ2-7): AAGVIQSPRHLIKEKRETATLKCYPIPRHDTVYWYQQGPGQDPQFLISFYEKMQSDKGSIPDRFSAQQFSDYHSELNMSSLELGDSALYFCASSLGDRGSYEQYFGPGTRLTVT.

This chain joins TRBV13 and TRBJ1-5; 7 nucleotides align to TRBD1. The CDR3 is 15 residues long. With V trimmed by 4 bases and J by 5 bases, 8 bases remained unmatched. The germline V gene encodes CDR1 PRHDT and CDR2 FYEKMQ (reference sequence). CDR3 loop: CASSSTGEGDQPQHF. The DNA for the CDR3 is TGTGCCAGCAGCTCAACAGGGGAAGGGGATCAGCCCCAGCATTTT.

This clonotype was detected many times. The J gene is TRBJ2-5, the V gene TRBV28, with D possibly TRBD1 on 6 matching bases. Between the trimmed V and J ends, which lost 6 bases and 2 bases, there was a span of 16 bases. The CDR3 is made up of 15 amino acids. Germline values: CDR1 MDHEN, CDR2 SYDVKM. CDR3 nucleotides: TGTGCCAGCAGGGACCGGACAGCCCCTCAAGAGACCCAGTACTTC. It encodes CASRDRTAPQETQYF.

This chain links TRBV7-9 with TRBJ2-5, with D unclear. V lost 2 bases and J lost 4, with 11 bases in between. Germline CDR1 and CDR2: SEHNR and FQNEAQ (reference sequence). This CDR3 spans 14 amino acids. CDR3 in DNA: TGTGCCAGCAGCTTAAGAACAGAAAGAGAGACCCAGTACTTC. This codes for CASSLRTERETQYF.

V is TRBV13 and J is TRBJ1-4; tentatively, D is TRBD1 (6 bases). The CDR3 has 14 amino acids. Germline assignment: CDR1 PRHDT and CDR2 FYEKMQ (reference sequence). V gave up 5 bases and J gave up 7 bases, with 14 bases separating them. The CDR3 sequence: CASSPGGPSEKLFF. The CDR3 region has the DNA TGTGCCAGCAGCCCGGGGGGGCCGAGTGAAAAACTGTTTTTT.

The V gene is TRBV6-5, the J gene TRBJ2-7, with no clear D. V gave up 4 bases and J gave up 5 bases, with 9 bases separating them. The germline V gene encodes CDR1 MNHEY and CDR2 SVGAGI. The CDR3 length is 12 residues. The CDR3 DNA is TGTGCCAGCAGTTGGGATAACAACGAGCAGTACTTC. Translated, it gives CASSWDNNEQYF.

This clonotype came up a few times. This chain uses TRBV7-9 with TRBJ2-1; D is possibly TRBD2 (5 bases). From germline, CDR1 is SEHNR and CDR2 FQNEAQ (reference sequence). The CDR3 has 16 amino acids. The V end lost 1 base, the J end lost 0 bases, and 10 bases lay between the germline ends. In nucleotides, the CDR3 is TGTGCCAGCAGCTTAGGTGGCGGGCCCTCCTACAATGAGCAGTTCTTC. It codes for CASSLGGGPSYNEQFF.

The table lists this clonotype with a few counts. The chain recombines TRBV20-1 with TRBJ2-7, with D hard to call. The V end lost 3 bases, the J end lost 2 bases, and 5 bases lay between the germline ends. CDR1 is DFQATT and CDR2 is SNEGSKA in the germline V gene (reference sequence). The CDR3 is 11 amino acids. CDR3 residues: CSASRAYEQYF. In DNA, the CDR3 is TGCAGTGCTAGCAGAGCCTACGAGCAGTACTTC.

The V and J genes are TRBV20-1 and TRBJ2-3; TRBD2 matches at 10 bases. In germline, CDR1 is DFQATT, CDR2 SNEGSKA (reference sequence). The CDR3 is 12 residues long. With 8 bases clipped from V and 4 bases from J, the junction kept 3 bases outside the gene matches. The CDR3 DNA sequence: TGCAGTTCAGCGGGAGGGCCAGATACGCAGTATTTT. It specifies CSSAGGPDTQYF.

This clonotype showed up just a few times. The CDR3 DNA is TGCAGCGTTGAATCTAACAGGGAAGGCTACACCTTC. Its translation: CSVESNREGYTF. The V call is TRBV29-1, the J call TRBJ1-2, with D perhaps matching TRBD1 (6 bases). Trimming stripped 2 bases from V and 8 bases from J, with 12 bases between. Germline CDR1 SQVTM, CDR2 ANQGSEA. The CDR3 totals 12 residues.

The gene calls are TRBV12-3 or TRBV12-4 and TRBJ2-3; 14 bases fit TRBD2. The CDR3 spans 17 residues. The ends lost 4 bases at V and 5 bases at J; junction bases unmatched: 8. The CDR3: CASSSGTSGSVRDTQYF. DNA for the CDR3: TGTGCCAGCAGTTCCGGGACTAGCGGGAGCGTTAGAGATACGCAGTATTTT.

The chain couples TRBV6-5 to TRBJ2-6, with D uncertain. Looked up from germline, CDR1 is MNHEY and CDR2 is SVGAGI. Trimming shortened V by 2 bases and J by 0 bases, and 5 bases separated the two germline ends. There are 15 residues in the CDR3. The CDR3 region is CASSYGASGANVLTF. In DNA, the CDR3 is TGTGCCAGCAGTTACGGCGCCTCTGGGGCCAACGTCCTGACTTTC.

The chain employs TRBV15 and TRBJ2-5, with D perhaps TRBD1 (6 bases). Germline CDR1 is LNHNV and CDR2 is YYDKDF (reference sequence). CDR3 length: 18 residues. V was trimmed by 2 bases and J by 3 bases, leaving 22 bases between them. The DNA for the CDR3 is TGTGCCACCAGCAGACTTAAAACCTCGGACAGAGGGAAAGAGACCCAGTACTTC. Translation gives CATSRLKTSDRGKETQYF.

The chain uses TRBV18 and TRBJ1-5; D perhaps matches TRBD1 (6 bases). The V end lost 0 bases, the J end lost 7 bases, and 13 bases lay between the germline ends. The CDR3 has 15 amino acids. Germline-derived CDR1 and CDR2 are KGHSH and LQKENI. CDR3 amino acids: CASSPPAGAGQPQHF. CDR3 coding DNA: TGTGCCAGCTCACCACCGGCAGGGGCCGGACAGCCCCAGCATTTT.

The genes are TRBV5-1 and TRBJ1-5; D gene uncertain. This CDR3 has 14 amino acids. Germline values: CDR1 SGHRS, CDR2 YFSETQ. The ends were cut back, 3 bases at V and 9 bases at J, with 16 bases in the middle. This chain's CDR3 is CASSSRLPWWPQHF. As DNA, the CDR3 is TGCGCCAGCAGCTCCAGGCTGCCTTGGTGGCCCCAGCATTTT.

This rearrangement joins TRBV20-1 to TRBJ2-5; weak D call: TRBD2 (7 bases). Germline values: CDR1 DFQATT, CDR2 SNEGSKA (reference sequence). This CDR3 spans 13 amino acids. V shed 6 bases and J shed 7 bases, with 18 bases lying between them. The CDR3, as DNA: TGCAGTGCCGGAGGGGGGGGTTTGGGGACCCAGTACTTC. This sequence encodes CSAGGGGLGTQYF.

The V call is TRBV6-2 or TRBV6-3, the J call TRBJ1-2; D is ambiguous. The germline V gene has CDR1 MNHEY and CDR2 SVGEGT. The CDR3 is 15 amino acids. V was cut by 2 bases and J by 0 bases, with 10 bases left in between. DNA of the CDR3: TGTGCCAGCAGTTACGGAGGATCAGCTAACTATGGCTACACCTTC. It codes for CASSYGGSANYGYTF.

CDR3 in DNA: TGTGCCAGCTCGAAAAACGGGGGGCACATTCAGTACTTC. Translating it yields CASSKNGGHIQYF. This rearrangement joins TRBV12-3 or TRBV12-4 to TRBJ2-4, with a tentative D call TRBD2 (7 bases). V was trimmed by 8 bases and J by 8 bases, leaving 16 bases between them. The length of the CDR3 is 13 residues.

This chain joins TRBV5-3 and TRBJ2-2; 7 nucleotides agree with TRBD2. TRBV5-3 is an open reading frame, and its role is uncertain. The CDR3 length is 15 residues. Trimming took 0 bases from V and 6 from J; bases not matched to a gene: 5. The CDR3 is CARSLELASSGELFF. The CDR3 DNA reads as TGTGCCAGAAGCTTGGAACTAGCGAGTTCCGGGGAGCTGTTTTTT.

This sequence joins TRBV15 and TRBJ2-3; weak D call: TRBD2 (6 bases). V was trimmed by 0 bases and J by 1 base, leaving 11 bases between them. Germline CDR1 LNHNV, CDR2 YYDKDF (reference sequence). CDR3 size: 16 residues. Written as DNA, the CDR3 is TGTGCCACCAGCAGAGATACGGGAGTGGGCACAGATACGCAGTATTTT. It codes for CATSRDTGVGTDTQYF.